The 29 T cell receptor beta chains below all came from one sample that was sequenced in a study of cytomegalovirus exposure and HLA in healthy donors. 13 Jbeta primers and 60 Vbeta primers were used for the PCR. The assay was immunoSEQ multiplex PCR, and TCRdb's table has in-frame clones only and misses some. Among around 160,000 clones, roughly 75% were seen once, and the ten largest hold around 8%. The sample comprised PBMCs. These TCRs come from a middle-aged woman in good health and CMV-seropositive.

V and J are TRBV7-3 and TRBJ2-2; no clear D gene. Germline-derived CDR1 and CDR2 are SGHTA and FQGTGA. Deletions cut 5 bases from V and 8 bases from J, with 15 bases between. CDR3 length: 14 amino acids. The CDR3 reads CASSARTAVGELFF. CDR3 in DNA: TGTGCCAGCAGCGCCCGTACAGCCGTGGGGGAGCTGTTTTTT. Full variable domain (missing parts from reference TRBV7-3 and TRBJ2-2): GAGVSQTPSNKVTEKGKYVELRCDPISGHTALYWYRQSLGQGPEFLIYFQGTGAADDSGLPNDRFFAVRPEGSVSTLKIQRTERGDSAVYLCASSARTAVGELFFGEGSRLTVL.

V and J are TRBV7-3 and TRBJ2-7, with 7 bases lining up with TRBD1. V lost 2 bases and J lost 8; bases outside the gene matches: 9. CDR1 SGHTA and CDR2 FQGTGA come from the germline V gene. The CDR3 consists of 14 residues. The DNA for the CDR3 is TGTGCCAGCAGCTTAGGGGGTGTAGGGGGCAAGCAGTACTTC. Its translation: CASSLGGVGGKQYF.

Details on this clone: Other DNA sequences in this sample translate to the same CDR3. This chain uses TRBV5-1 with TRBJ2-3; D perhaps matches TRBD2 (6 bases). Trimming removed 7 bases at V and 0 bases at J, with 12 bases between. This CDR3 spans 14 amino acids. CDR1 is SGHRS, CDR2 YFSETQ, per germline. The CDR3 region has the DNA TGCGCCAGCTCCAGCGGGCTAAGCACAGATACGCAGTATTTT. Encoded protein: CASSSGLSTDTQYF.

In the case of this clone: The same CDR3 arises from other DNA sequences in this sample as well. The chain is built from TRBV14 and TRBJ2-7; 7 nucleotides line up with TRBD1. Germline loops: CDR1 SGHDN, CDR2 FVKESK. V trimming: 7 bases; J trimming: 7 bases; junction bases outside the gene matches: 10. The CDR3 contains 13 residues. CDR3 residues: CASKPTGTGEQYF. Here the CDR3 DNA reads TGTGCCAGCAAGCCGACAGGGACGGGGGAGCAGTACTTC.

This clone was detected a few times. The chain joins TRBV15 to TRBJ2-6; D perhaps matches TRBD1 (5 bases). The CDR3 extends over 15 amino acids. Germline values: CDR1 LNHNV, CDR2 YYDKDF (reference sequence). Trimming cost V 3 bases and J 0 bases, with 6 bases left between them. CDR3 loop: CATSSDSSGANVLTF. For the CDR3, the DNA is TGTGCCACCAGCAGTGACAGCTCTGGGGCCAACGTCCTGACTTTC.

CDR3 sequence (DNA): TGTGCCAGCAGCGTAGACCCCACGGGAGGGGGCCCTTATGGCTACACCTTC. This sequence encodes CASSVDPTGGGPYGYTF. This sequence joins TRBV9 and TRBJ1-2; 7 bases line up with TRBD1. The V and J ends lost 0 bases and 5 bases, in that order; junction bases with no gene match: 13. The CDR3 loop spans 17 amino acids. Germline CDR1 and CDR2: SGDLS and YYNGEE. Full variable domain (missing parts from reference TRBV9 and TRBJ1-2): DSGVTQTPKHLITATGQRVTLRCSPRSGDLSVYWYQQSLDQGLQFLIQYYNGEERAKGNILERFSAQQFPDLHSELNLSSLELGDSALYFCASSVDPTGGGPYGYTFGSGTRLTVV.

This clone was counted between two and nine times. The chain couples TRBV15 to TRBJ1-1, with 7 bases fitting TRBD1. Trimming took 3 bases from V and 3 from J; bases not matched to a gene: 7. Germline CDR1 and CDR2: LNHNV and YYDKDF (reference sequence). The CDR3 contains 15 residues. This chain's CDR3 is CATSRPGQLDTEAFF. CDR3 DNA sequence: TGTGCCACCAGCAGGCCGGGACAGTTGGACACTGAAGCTTTCTTT.

This chain links TRBV28 with TRBJ2-3; 8 bases map to TRBD2. The CDR3 consists of 18 residues. V shed 6 bases and J 4 bases; nucleotides not matched to a gene: 18. The germline V gene encodes CDR1 MDHEN and CDR2 SYDVKM. The CDR3 nucleotides are TGTGCCAGCAGAACCGCCGCATTAGCGGGAAGGGGGTCAGATACGCAGTATTTT. Translation gives CASRTAALAGRGSDTQYF.

The genes are TRBV2 and TRBJ1-6; D perhaps matches TRBD1 (6 bases). Per germline, CDR1 SNHLY and CDR2 FYNNEI. Deletions cut 5 bases from V and 8 bases from J, with 19 bases between. This CDR3 region has 16 residues. The CDR3 nucleotides read TGTGCCAGCAGTACAGGGTACGATGCGATTGATTCACCCCTCCACTTT. This translates into CASSTGYDAIDSPLHF.

This clone was picked up one time. The genes are TRBV9 and TRBJ2-1; D not certain. Germline V lookup: CDR1 SGDLS, CDR2 YYNGEE. This CDR3 has 15 residues. Trimming removed 0 bases from V and 6 bases from J, with 13 bases in between. In DNA form, the CDR3 reads TGTGCCAGCAGCGTAGCTAGTGGGTTCGCCAATGAGCAGTTCTTC. Protein: CASSVASGFANEQFF.

The chain couples TRBV2 to TRBJ2-7; TRBD1 matches 10 bases. V shed 6 bases, J shed 2 bases, and the junction held 1 base outside the gene matches. Germline V CDR1 and CDR2: SNHLY, FYNNEI. CDR3 size: 13 residues. The chain's CDR3 is CASRTGGPYEQYF. The DNA of the CDR3 is TGTGCCAGCAGGACAGGGGGCCCCTACGAGCAGTACTTC.

V usage is TRBV10-3 and J usage is TRBJ2-7, with 7 positions matching TRBD2. V shed 2 bases and J 5 bases; nucleotides not matched to a gene: 9. Germline CDR1 and CDR2: ENHRY and SYGVKD. The length of the CDR3 is 15 residues. As DNA, the CDR3 is TGTGCCATCAGTGAGGGGCGGGAGCTTAGGAACGAGCAGTACTTC. Protein sequence: CAISEGRELRNEQYF.

This chain links TRBV7-2 with TRBJ2-7; D gene ambiguous. The CDR3 consists of 13 residues. The V gene lost 4 bases and the J gene lost 4 bases, with 11 bases spanning the gap. Germline loops: CDR1 SGHTA, CDR2 FQGNSA. The CDR3 sequence: CASSSTDGYEQYF. Here the CDR3 DNA reads TGTGCCAGCAGCTCTACCGACGGGTACGAGCAGTACTTC.

The gene calls are TRBV28 and TRBJ1-1, with 8 bases identical to TRBD1. The CDR3 has 13 residues. Germline loops: CDR1 MDHEN, CDR2 SYDVKM. With V trimmed by 6 bases and J by 11 bases, 11 bases remained unmatched. Here the CDR3 reads CASRNPTGGGAFF. In DNA, the CDR3 is TGTGCCAGCAGAAACCCCACAGGGGGAGGGGCTTTCTTT.

This clone was observed a handful of times. The V and J genes are TRBV4-3 and TRBJ1-4; D perhaps matches TRBD1 (5 bases). The V end lost 2 bases, the J end lost 8 bases, and 9 bases lay between the germline ends. The CDR3 totals 13 residues. The germline CDR1 and CDR2 sequences are LGHNA and YSLEER. CDR3 loop: CASSQNKGEKLFF. CDR3 in DNA: TGCGCCAGCAGCCAAAATAAGGGGGAAAAACTGTTTTTT.

There are a few counts of this clone. The genes are TRBV30 and TRBJ1-2; no clear D. This CDR3 region has 13 residues. Germline CDR1 and CDR2: GTSNPN and SVGIG (reference sequence). The V end lost 0 bases, the J end lost 8 bases, and 13 bases lay between the germline ends. CDR3 sequence: CAWSVQVKIGYTF. The CDR3 coding sequence is TGTGCCTGGAGTGTACAAGTCAAGATCGGCTACACCTTC.

This sequence joins TRBV19 and TRBJ1-5, with D maybe TRBD1 (6 bases). There are 14 residues in the CDR3. With 7 bases removed from V and 6 bases from J, the gap between germline ends came to 16 bases. CDR1 and CDR2 (germline): LNHDA, SQIVND (reference sequence). The CDR3 loop reads CASTKRGRAQPQHF. In DNA form, the CDR3 reads TGTGCCAGTACCAAGCGGGGGCGTGCTCAGCCCCAGCATTTT.

The chain has TRBV11-1 and TRBJ2-7, with 14 bases aligning to TRBD2. With 6 bases clipped from V and 3 bases from J, the junction kept 7 bases outside the gene matches. The germline CDR1 and CDR2 sequences are SGHAT and FQDESV (reference sequence). This CDR3 region has 16 residues. This chain's CDR3 is CASSTPGTSGSYEQYF. The CDR3, as DNA: TGTGCCAGCAGTACCCCGGGGACTAGCGGGAGCTACGAGCAGTACTTC.

The chain couples TRBV7-8 to TRBJ2-7; 9 bases agree with TRBD1. This CDR3 is 18 amino acids long. V lost 2 bases, J lost 3 bases, and 14 bases stayed unmatched. Germline values: CDR1 SGHVS, CDR2 FQNEAQ. The CDR3 DNA reads as TGTGCCAGCAGCTTACTGGGACAGGGAAGGTCCCGGAGCTACGAGCAGTACTTC. Translated, it gives CASSLLGQGRSRSYEQYF.

This clone was recorded once. The CDR3 region has the DNA TGTGCCAGCAGCTGGGGCGTTAACTCTGGAAACACCATATATTTT. The encoded protein is CASSWGVNSGNTIYF. This chain links TRBV5-8 with TRBJ1-3, with D possibly being TRBD1 (5 bases). In germline, CDR1 is SGHTS, CDR2 YDEGEE. The CDR3 runs 15 residues. V dropped 3 bases and J dropped 0 bases, with 10 bases sitting between them.

This chain joins TRBV27 and TRBJ1-5, with a weak D call TRBD1 (6 bases). V dropped 6 bases and J dropped 4 bases, with 16 bases sitting between them. The V gene's germline CDR1 is MNHEY and CDR2 SMNVEV (reference sequence). CDR3 length equals 15 residues. The CDR3 sequence is CASSVQGLGNQPQHF. The CDR3, as DNA: TGTGCCAGCAGCGTCCAGGGGTTGGGGAATCAGCCCCAGCATTTT.

V usage is TRBV6-1 and J usage is TRBJ2-5; 14 bases map to TRBD2. CDR3 length: 17 amino acids. The junction had 6 bases not matched to a gene; V was cut back by 4 bases and J by 2 bases. Germline values: CDR1 MNHNS, CDR2 SASEGT. The CDR3 bases are TGTGCCAGCAGTGGACTAGCGGGAGGGGGTAGACAAGAGACCCAGTACTTC. Residues: CASSGLAGGGRQETQYF.

This rearrangement joins TRBV25-1 to TRBJ2-4, with TRBD1 matching 8 bases. Germline assignment: CDR1 MGHDK and CDR2 SYGVNS. The V gene end was trimmed by 2 bases and the J gene end by 7 bases; junction bases not matched to a gene: 1. The CDR3 totals 13 residues. The CDR3 DNA sequence: TGTGCCAGCAGTGAAGACAGGGGTAACATTCAGTACTTC. This translates into CASSEDRGNIQYF.

The gene calls are TRBV2 and TRBJ2-3, with D maybe TRBD1 (5 bases). The germline V gene encodes CDR1 SNHLY and CDR2 FYNNEI. Trimming left V 7 bases short and J 4 bases short, with 9 bases between. There are 12 residues in the CDR3. The CDR3 bases are TGTGCCAGCACTTTAGGGGCAGATACGCAGTATTTT. Its protein product is CASTLGADTQYF.

The chain couples TRBV28 to TRBJ2-5, with a tentative D call TRBD2 (6 bases). The V end lost 3 bases, the J end lost 6 bases, and 11 bases lay between the germline ends. This CDR3 has 13 amino acids. Germline loops: CDR1 MDHEN, CDR2 SYDVKM. The DNA of the CDR3 is TGTGCCAGCAGTTTGGAGGGATCGAAGACCCAGTACTTC. Its protein is CASSLEGSKTQYF.

The V and J genes are TRBV4-3 and TRBJ2-1; TRBD2 might be the D (6 bases). The CDR3 is made up of 20 amino acids. Germline lookup yields CDR1 LGHNA and CDR2 YSLEER. Trimming shortened V by 0 bases and J by 0 bases, and 21 bases separated the two germline ends. The CDR3 reads CASSQDRAGGALSSYNEQFF. For the CDR3, the DNA is TGCGCCAGCAGCCAAGATAGGGCAGGAGGGGCGTTAAGCTCCTACAATGAGCAGTTCTTC.

V gene TRBV29-1 combines with J gene TRBJ2-4; D may be TRBD1 (5 bases). The CDR3 runs to 14 residues. Trimming removed 7 bases from V and 3 bases from J, with 16 bases in between. The V gene's germline CDR1 is SQVTM and CDR2 ANQGSEA. The CDR3 DNA is TGCAGCGCCGCTGGGGCCTGGGGCAAAAACATTCAGTACTTC. Translating it yields CSAAGAWGKNIQYF.

This rearrangement joins TRBV30 to TRBJ2-7; D not resolved. The CDR3 is made up of 13 amino acids. Trimming removed 5 bases from V and 4 bases from J, with 15 bases in between. Germline V CDR1 and CDR2: GTSNPN, SVGIG (reference sequence). This CDR3 is CAWSRSVEYEQYF. CDR3 sequence (DNA): TGTGCCTGGTCAAGGAGCGTGGAGTACGAGCAGTACTTC.

V gene TRBV6-1 combines with J gene TRBJ1-6, with TRBD1 identical over 10 bases. The CDR3 runs to 15 residues. V trimming: 4 bases; J trimming: 9 bases; junction bases outside the gene matches: 6. Germline CDR1 reads MNHNS; CDR2 reads SASEGT. Here the CDR3 DNA reads TGTGCCAGCAGTGGACCGGGACAGGGGACTTCACCCCTCCACTTT. Its translation is CASSGPGQGTSPLHF.